The present entry profiles one T cell receptor beta chain with its context. Its target is unknown. This sample stems from a study of long-term antiretroviral therapy in people with HIV. General study findings and limits: Repertoires with HIV possessed tighter CDR3 length spans than those of controls.

The CDR3 length is 13 residues. Per the germline V gene, CDR1 is MNHNY and CDR2 is SVGAGI (reference sequence). V lost 5 bases, J lost 2 bases, and 10 bases lay in between. Runs used v3.0 of the immunoSEQ assay and were done at survey level. The protocol was immunoSEQ multiplex PCR, while the TCRdb copy is restricted to in-frame clones and leaves out a portion. The repertoire holds tens of thousands of clones, 90% to 95% seen once, with 2.5% to 3% in the top ten. The sample in question was unsorted PBMCs, obtained 3.7 years after starting antiretroviral therapy. The receptor's source is a woman aged 50 to 60 with HIV. The chain couples TRBV6-6 to TRBJ2-7; D is possibly TRBD1 (6 bases). CDR3 protein: CASSAGDTYEQYF. CDR3 DNA sequence: TGTGCCAGCAGTGCCGGGGACACCTACGAGCAGTACTTC.